This T cell receptor beta chain came from a study of CD8+ T cells in alopecia areata. Germline-derived CDR1 and CDR2 are SGHRS and YFSETQ. Trimming took 1 base from V and 0 from J, leaving 13 bases between them. CDR3 length equals 16 residues. Extracted from the samples, RNA was reverse transcribed into cDNA to serve as the sequencing template. Sequencing used immunoSEQ multiplex PCR; TCRdb keeps in-frame clones, though not all of them. Of some 170,000 clones listed, 50% to 70% were seen once; the top ten hold about 1.5%. This clonotype was obtained from a human donor with alopecia areata. The J gene is TRBJ1-1, the V gene TRBV5-1; tentatively, D is TRBD1 (5 bases). Sequenced here: CD4+ T cells sorted from blood, sampled at week 0. The CDR3 here is CASSLLGTALNTEAFF. As DNA, the CDR3 is TGCGCCAGCAGCTTGTTGGGGACGGCATTGAACACTGAAGCTTTCTTT.